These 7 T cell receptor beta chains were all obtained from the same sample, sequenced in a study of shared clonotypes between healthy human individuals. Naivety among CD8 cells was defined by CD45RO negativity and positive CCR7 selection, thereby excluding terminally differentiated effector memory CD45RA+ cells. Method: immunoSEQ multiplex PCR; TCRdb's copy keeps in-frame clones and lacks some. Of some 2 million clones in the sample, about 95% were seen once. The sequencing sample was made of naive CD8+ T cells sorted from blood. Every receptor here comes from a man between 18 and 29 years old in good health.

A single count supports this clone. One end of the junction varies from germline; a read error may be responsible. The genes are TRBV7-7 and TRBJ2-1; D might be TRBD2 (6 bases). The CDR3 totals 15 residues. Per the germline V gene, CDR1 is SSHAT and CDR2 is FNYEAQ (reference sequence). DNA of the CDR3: TGTGCTAGCAGCCCAGAGGTCGCGGGGTACAATGAGCAGTTCTTC. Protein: CASSPEVAGYNEQFF.

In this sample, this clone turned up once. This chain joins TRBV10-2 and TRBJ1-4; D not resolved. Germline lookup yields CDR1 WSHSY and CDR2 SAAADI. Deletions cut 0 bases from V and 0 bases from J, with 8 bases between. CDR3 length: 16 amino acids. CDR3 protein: CASSESGRSTNEKLFF. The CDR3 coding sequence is TGCGCCAGCAGTGAGTCAGGACGGTCAACTAATGAAAAACTGTTTTTT.

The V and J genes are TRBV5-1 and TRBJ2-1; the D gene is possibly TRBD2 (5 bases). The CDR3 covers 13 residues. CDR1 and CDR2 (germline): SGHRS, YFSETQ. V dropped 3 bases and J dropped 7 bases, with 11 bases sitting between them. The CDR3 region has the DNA TGCGCCAGCAGCTCCCTCGGCGGGAATGAGCAGTTCTTC. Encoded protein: CASSSLGGNEQFF. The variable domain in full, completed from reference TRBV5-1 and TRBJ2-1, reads KAGVTQTPRYLIKTRGQQVTLSCSPISGHRSVSWYQQTPGQGLQFLFEYFSETQRNKGNFPGRFSGRQFSNSRSEMNVSTLELGDSALYLCASSSLGGNEQFFGPGTRLTVL.

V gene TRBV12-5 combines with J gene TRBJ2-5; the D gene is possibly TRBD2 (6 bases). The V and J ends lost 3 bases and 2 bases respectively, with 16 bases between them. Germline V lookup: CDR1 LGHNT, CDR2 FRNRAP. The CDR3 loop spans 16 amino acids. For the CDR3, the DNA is TGTGCTAGTGGTTTTTTAGCGGAGACGGATCAAGAGACCCAGTACTTC. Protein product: CASGFLAETDQETQYF.

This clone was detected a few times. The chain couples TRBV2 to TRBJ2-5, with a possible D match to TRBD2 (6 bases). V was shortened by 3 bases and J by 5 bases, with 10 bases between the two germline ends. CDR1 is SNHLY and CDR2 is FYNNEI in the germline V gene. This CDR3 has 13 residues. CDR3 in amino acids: CASSDPEGETQYF. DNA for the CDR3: TGTGCCAGCAGTGATCCGGAGGGGGAGACCCAGTACTTC.

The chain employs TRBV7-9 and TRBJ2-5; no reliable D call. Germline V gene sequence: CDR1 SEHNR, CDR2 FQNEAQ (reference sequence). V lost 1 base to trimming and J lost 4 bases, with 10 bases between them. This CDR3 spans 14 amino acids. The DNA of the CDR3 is TGTGCCAGCAGCTTAGTAGATCCCCCAGAGACCCAGTACTTC. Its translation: CASSLVDPPETQYF.

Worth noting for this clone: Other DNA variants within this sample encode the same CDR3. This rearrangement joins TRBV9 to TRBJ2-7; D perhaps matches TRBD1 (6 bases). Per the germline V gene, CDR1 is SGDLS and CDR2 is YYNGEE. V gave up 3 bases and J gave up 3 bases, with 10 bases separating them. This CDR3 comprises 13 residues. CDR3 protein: CASSAGDGYEQYF. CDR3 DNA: TGTGCCAGCAGCGCAGGGGATGGCTACGAGCAGTACTTC.